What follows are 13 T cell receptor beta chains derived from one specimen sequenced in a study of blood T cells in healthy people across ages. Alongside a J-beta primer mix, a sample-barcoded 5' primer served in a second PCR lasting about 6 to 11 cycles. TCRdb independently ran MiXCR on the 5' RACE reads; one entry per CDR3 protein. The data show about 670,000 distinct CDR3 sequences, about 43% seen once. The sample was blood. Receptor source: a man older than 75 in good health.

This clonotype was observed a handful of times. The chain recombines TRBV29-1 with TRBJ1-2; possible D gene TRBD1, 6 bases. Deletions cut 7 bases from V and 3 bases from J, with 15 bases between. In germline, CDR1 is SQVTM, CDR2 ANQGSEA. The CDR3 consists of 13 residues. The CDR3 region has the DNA TGCAGCGCTAGGGGGGGCGCCGACTATGGCTACACCTTC. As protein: CSARGGADYGYTF.

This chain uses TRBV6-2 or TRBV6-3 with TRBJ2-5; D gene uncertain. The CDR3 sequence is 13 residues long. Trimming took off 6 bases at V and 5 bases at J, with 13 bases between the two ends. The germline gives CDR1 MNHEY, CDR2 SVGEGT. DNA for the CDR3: TGTGCCAGCAGATCAAACTGGGTGGAGACCCAGTACTTC. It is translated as CASRSNWVETQYF.

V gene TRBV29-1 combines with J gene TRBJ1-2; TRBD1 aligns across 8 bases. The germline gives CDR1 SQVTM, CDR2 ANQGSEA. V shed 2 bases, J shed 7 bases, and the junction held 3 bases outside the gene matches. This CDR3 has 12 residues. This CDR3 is CSVEQGAVGYTF. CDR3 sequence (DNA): TGCAGCGTTGAACAGGGGGCGGTTGGCTACACCTTC.

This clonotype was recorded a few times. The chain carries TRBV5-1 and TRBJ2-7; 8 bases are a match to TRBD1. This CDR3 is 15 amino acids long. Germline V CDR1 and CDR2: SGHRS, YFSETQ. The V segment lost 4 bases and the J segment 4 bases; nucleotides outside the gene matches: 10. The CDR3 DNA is TGCGCCAGCAGCCCCGGGACAGGAGACCTTTACGAGCAGTACTTC. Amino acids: CASSPGTGDLYEQYF.

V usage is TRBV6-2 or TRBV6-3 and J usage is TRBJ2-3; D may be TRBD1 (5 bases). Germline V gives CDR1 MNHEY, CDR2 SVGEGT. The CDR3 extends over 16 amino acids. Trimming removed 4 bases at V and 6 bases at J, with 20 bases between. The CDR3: CASSSPRRGTTDTQYF. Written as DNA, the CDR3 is TGTGCCAGCAGTTCGCCCCGAAGGGGAACCACTGATACGCAGTATTTT.

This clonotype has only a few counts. The CDR3 protein is CASSLVDNEQFF. Written as DNA, the CDR3 is TGCGCCAGCAGCTTGGTGGACAATGAGCAGTTCTTC. The chain uses TRBV5-1 and TRBJ2-1; D is ambiguous. V was cut by 0 bases and J by 5 bases, with 3 bases left in between. This CDR3 is built from 12 residues. Per germline, CDR1 SGHRS and CDR2 YFSETQ.

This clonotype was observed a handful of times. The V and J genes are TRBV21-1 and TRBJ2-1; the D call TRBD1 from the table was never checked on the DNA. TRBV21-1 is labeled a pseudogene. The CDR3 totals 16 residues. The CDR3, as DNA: TGTGCCAGCAGCAACGGCGGCCGTCAACAGGGCGATGAGCAGTTCTTC. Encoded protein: CASSNGGRQQGDEQFF.

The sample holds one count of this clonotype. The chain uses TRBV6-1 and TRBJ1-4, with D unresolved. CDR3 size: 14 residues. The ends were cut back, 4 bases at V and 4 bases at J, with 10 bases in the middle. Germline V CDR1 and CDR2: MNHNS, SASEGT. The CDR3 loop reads CASSGQLHNEKLFF. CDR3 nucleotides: TGTGCCAGCAGTGGGCAGCTTCATAATGAAAAACTGTTTTTT.

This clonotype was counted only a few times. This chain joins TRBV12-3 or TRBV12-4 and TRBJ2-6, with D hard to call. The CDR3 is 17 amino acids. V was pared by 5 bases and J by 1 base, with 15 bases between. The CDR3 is CASSPPYTRSGANVLTF. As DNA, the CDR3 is TGTGCCAGCAGTCCACCTTATACCCGATCTGGGGCCAACGTCCTGACTTTC.

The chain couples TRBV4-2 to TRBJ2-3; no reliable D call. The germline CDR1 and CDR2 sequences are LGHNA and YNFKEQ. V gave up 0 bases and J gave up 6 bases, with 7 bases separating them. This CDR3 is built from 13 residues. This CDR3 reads CASSQESGDTQYF. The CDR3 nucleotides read TGTGCCAGCAGCCAAGAGTCTGGGGATACGCAGTATTTT.

CDR3 in DNA: TGTGCCAGCAGTGTCCGGGGCTCTGGGGCCAACGTCCTGACTTTC. This sequence encodes CASSVRGSGANVLTF. The chain is built from TRBV12-3 or TRBV12-4 and TRBJ2-6; possibly TRBD2 for D (5 bases). V was clipped by 5 bases and J by 0 bases, with 8 bases between them. The CDR3 sequence is 15 residues long.

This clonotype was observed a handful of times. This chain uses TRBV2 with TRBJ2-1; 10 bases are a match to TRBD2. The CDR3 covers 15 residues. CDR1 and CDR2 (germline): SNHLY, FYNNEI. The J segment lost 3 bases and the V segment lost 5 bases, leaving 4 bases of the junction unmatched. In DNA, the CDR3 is TGTGCCAGCAGTACAGGACTAGCGGACTACAATGAGCAGTTCTTC. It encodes CASSTGLADYNEQFF.

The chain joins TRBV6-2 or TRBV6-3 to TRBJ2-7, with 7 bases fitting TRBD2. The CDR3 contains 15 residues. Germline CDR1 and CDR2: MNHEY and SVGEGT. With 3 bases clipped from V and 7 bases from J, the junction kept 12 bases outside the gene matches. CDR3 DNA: TGTGCCAGCAGTTATTTGGTGCGGGGGAACAATGAGCAGTACTTC. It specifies CASSYLVRGNNEQYF.